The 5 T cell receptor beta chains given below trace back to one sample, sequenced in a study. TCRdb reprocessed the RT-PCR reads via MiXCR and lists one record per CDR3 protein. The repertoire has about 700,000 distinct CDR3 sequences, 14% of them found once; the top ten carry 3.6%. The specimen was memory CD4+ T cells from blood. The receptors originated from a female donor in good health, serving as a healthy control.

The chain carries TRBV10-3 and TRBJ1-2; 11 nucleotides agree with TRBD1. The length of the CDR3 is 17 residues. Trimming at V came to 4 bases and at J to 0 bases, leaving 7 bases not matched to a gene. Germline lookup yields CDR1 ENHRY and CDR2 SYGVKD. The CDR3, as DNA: TGTGCCATCAGTGGGGGACAGGGGGAGAGGACTAACTATGGCTACACCTTC. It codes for CAISGGQGERTNYGYTF.

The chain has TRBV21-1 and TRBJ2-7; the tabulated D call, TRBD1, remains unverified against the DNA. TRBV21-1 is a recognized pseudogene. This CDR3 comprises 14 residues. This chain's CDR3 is CASNPPDRSYEQYF. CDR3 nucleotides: TGTGCCAGCAACCCACCTGACAGGAGCTACGAGCAGTACTTC.

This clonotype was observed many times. CDR3 residues: CASSLAGRYSYEQYF. Written as DNA, the CDR3 is TGTGCCAGCAGCTTAGCGGGACGGTATTCCTACGAGCAGTACTTC. The chain carries TRBV7-2 and TRBJ2-7; D may match TRBD1 or TRBD2 (5 bases each). Trimming took 0 bases from V and 1 from J, leaving 10 bases between them. CDR1 SGHTA and CDR2 FQGNSA come from the germline V gene. The length of the CDR3 is 15 residues.

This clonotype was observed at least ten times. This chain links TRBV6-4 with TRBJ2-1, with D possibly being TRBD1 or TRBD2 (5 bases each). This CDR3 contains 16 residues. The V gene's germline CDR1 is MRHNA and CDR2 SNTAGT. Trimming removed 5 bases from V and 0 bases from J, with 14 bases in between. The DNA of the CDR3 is TGTGCCAGCAGTTTCGGATCAGGGAGCTCCTACAATGAGCAGTTCTTC. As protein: CASSFGSGSSYNEQFF.

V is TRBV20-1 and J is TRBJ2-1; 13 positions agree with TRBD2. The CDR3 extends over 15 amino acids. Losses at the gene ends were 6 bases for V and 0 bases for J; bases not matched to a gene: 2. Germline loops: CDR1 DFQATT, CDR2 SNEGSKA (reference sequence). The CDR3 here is CSAGLAGISYNEQFF. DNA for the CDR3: TGCAGTGCGGGACTAGCGGGGATCTCCTACAATGAGCAGTTCTTC.